This T cell receptor beta chain was found in a study of T cells in Graves' hyperthyroidism and ophthalmopathy (dated by TCRdb to the late 2010s). Concerning the study at large: Peripheral blood was collected at initial diagnosis, before any treatment. Prospective prediction of ophthalmopathy was tested in an independent validation cohort of under 20 hyperthyroidism patients and 17 patients who later progressed to ophthalmopathy. The paper describes TCR Vbeta CDR3 sequencing of 135 peripheral blood samples, made up of under 50 ophthalmopathy patients, approximately 73 hyperthyroidism patients and around 17 progressor patients. Once sampling was done, hyperthyroidism patients were given methimazole at a starting dose of 30 mg daily, whereas ophthalmopathy patients were given high-dose intravenous methylprednisolone. In about 6 Graves' hyperthyroidism patients, the study also compared T-cell repertoires from thyroid tissue with T-cell repertoires from blood. The 90 to 100 discovery patients were randomly divided into training and test sets at a 7:3 ratio. To identify TCR V-J signatures that set the groups apart, the researchers used a discovery cohort of 100 patients, made up of approximately 43 with Graves' ophthalmopathy and some 55 with stable Graves' hyperthyroidism. Results the study describes overall, beyond this receptor: Sample size was not statistically predetermined, and blinding of investigators to group allocation was not performed. A 13 V-J signature model separated ophthalmopathy from stable hyperthyroidism, with nearly 90% sensitivity and about 81% specificity in cross-validation and 80%/75% in testing. Most expanded thyroid clonotypes (frequency above 0.001) were also found in blood, which suggests that blood repertoires may mirror thyroid immune responses. In validation, progression to ophthalmopathy was predicted by the model with approximately 67% sensitivity and 72% to 85% specificity, a median of approximately 6.5 months before onset.

Amplification of TCR beta CDR3 regions was carried out from RNA transcripts. The TCR CDR3 was subjected to a first round of RT-PCR using the HTBI primer set and the Qiagen OneStep RT-PCR kit. Libraries were constructed in a second round of multiplex PCR, after which size selection and purification were performed. Sequencing of the libraries was done on an Illumina HiSeq2000 using paired-end 100 bp reads. Processing in the source paper ran as follows. Raw data were processed with SOAPnuke, discarding reads with adapters, uncalled bases, mean Phred below 15, or no exact constant-primer or identifier match. COPE v1.2.5 was used to merge the high-quality paired reads, and each unique nucleotide sequence was defined as a clonotype. MiTCR v1.1 was used to align clonotypes to the IMGT TRBV, TRBD and TRBJ reference segments. The analysis included only V-J combinations with a frequency above 0.0001, which together covered approximately 99% of the repertoires. The TCS score was defined as F50 (clonal expansion) divided by E x V (chaos), with BLOSUM62-based TCRdist calculated between CDR3 peptides within each V-J. Welch's t-statistics and random forest reduced fewer than 600 V-J features to fewer than 15, which were used in a naive Bayes classifier (R e1071). TCRdb reprocessed the public reads (quality trimming at Q25 with fastp, clone calling with MiXCR) and kept in-frame beta chains. Entries that share a CDR3 protein sequence are merged under the most common genes and DNA. These V and J calls rely on TCRdb rather than the paper's analysis. The sample records 650,000 to 700,000 distinct CDR3 sequences, roughly a sixth of which are singletons. Together, the top ten hold 15% to 17% of the sample.

This clonotype has at least ten counts. Its recognized antigen is unknown. One base away there is no much larger clone; base qualities are not given. Graves' hyperthyroidism was defined as stable when no progression to ophthalmopathy occurred over 18 months of follow-up. Hyperthyroidism patients were newly diagnosed, with disease duration under 2 months, and aged 18 to 65 years. The study excluded patients with uncontrolled infections, other autoimmune diseases, pregnancy or lactation. Diagnoses relied on clinical symptoms, serum thyroxine and TRAb, thyroid ultrasound and orbital computed tomography. PBMCs were separated from roughly 10 ml of fresh peripheral blood using Ficoll-Paque density gradient centrifugation. Total RNA was extracted using Trizol reagent, and RNA quality was assessed on an Agilent 2100 Bioanalyzer. Deletion took 6 bases off V and 2 bases off J, with a span of 14 bases between the germline ends. The CDR3, cysteine through phenylalanine, is 15 amino acids long. The retained sequence is limited to the CDR3, 45 bases, with the frame set at the first base.

The sequencing input was blood. Rearrangement joined TRBV12-3 or TRBV12-4 to TRBJ1-5; no confident D gene assignment can be made. This TCR came from a man in his fifties or sixties with Graves' hyperthyroidism. The CDR3 is CASSPDGLGNQPQHF. The nucleotide sequence reads as follows: TGTGCCAGCAGCCCAGACGGTTTGGGCAATCAGCCCCAGCATTTT.